These T cell receptor beta chains were read from a single sample in a study of shared clonotypes between healthy human individuals. Using immunoSEQ multiplex PCR, the repertoire was profiled, and TCRdb retains in-frame clones only, with some absent. The sample lists about 600,000 clones; 95% to 98% were seen once. The sequenced sample consisted of naive CD8+ T cells sorted from blood. The receptors were gathered from a young man in good health. CDR3s include the opening cysteine and the closing phenylalanine or tryptophan. Fields, in order: clone size, J gene, D gene, V gene, CDR3 DNA, CDR3 protein. D genes are given only for firm matches. Expanded clones get a size class; other rows say once, few or many, or leave the size out.

size: once
J: TRBJ2-7
D: -
V: TRBV7-9
DNA: TGTGCCAGCAGCTTAGTCCCTAGTCGGGAGTACGAGCAGTACTTC
CDR3: CASSLVPSREYEQYF

size: -
J: TRBJ2-3
D: -
V: TRBV5-1
DNA: TGCGCCAGCAGCCCGGCCGGGTCGAGCACAGATACGCAGTATTTT
CDR3: CASSPAGSSTDTQYF

size: -
J: TRBJ1-2
D: -
V: TRBV7-9
DNA: TGTGCCAGCAGCTTACCTGGACGGACTAACTATGGCTACACCTTC
CDR3: CASSLPGRTNYGYTF

size: -
J: TRBJ1-4
D: TRBD1
V: TRBV7-9
DNA: TGTGCCAGCAGCTTATGGGACAGCAACCCAACTAATGAAAAACTGTTTTTT
CDR3: CASSLWDSNPTNEKLFF

size: -
J: TRBJ2-1
D: -
V: TRBV7-9
DNA: TGTGCCAGCAGCTTAGGCCACAGGGAGCAGTTCTTC
CDR3: CASSLGHREQFF

size: -
J: TRBJ2-3
D: TRBD2
V: TRBV15
DNA: TGTGCCACCAGCGGAGTTCAACTAGCGGGAGTTTTGGATACGCAGTATTTT
CDR3: CATSGVQLAGVLDTQYF

size: -
J: TRBJ1-1
D: -
V: TRBV6-5
DNA: TGTGCCACCCAGTTACAGGGCCTGAACACTGAAGCTTTCTTT
CDR3: CATQLQGLNTEAFF

size: -
J: TRBJ1-4
D: -
V: TRBV27
DNA: TGTGCCAGCGGACCGGGACGGGTTAATGAAAAACTGTTTTTT
CDR3: CASGPGRVNEKLFF

size: -
J: TRBJ2-2
D: -
V: TRBV18
DNA: TGTGCCAGCTCACCCTCCACCGGGGAGCTGTTTTTT
CDR3: CASSPSTGELFF

size: -
J: TRBJ1-4
D: -
V: TRBV2
DNA: TGTGCCAGCAGTGGGGGGACTTATGCAACTAATGAAAAACTGTTTTTT
CDR3: CASSGGTYATNEKLFF

size: -
J: TRBJ2-1
D: -
V: TRBV7-9
DNA: TGTGCCAGCAGGGCTTACGGGTCCTACAATGAGCAGTTCTTC
CDR3: CASRAYGSYNEQFF

size: -
J: TRBJ2-1
D: TRBD2
V: TRBV27
DNA: TGTGCCAGCAGTTTGAGTCGGGGGGACGATGAGCAGTTCTTC
CDR3: CASSLSRGDDEQFF

size: -
J: TRBJ1-2
D: -
V: TRBV15
DNA: TGTGCCACCAGCAGAACCTACGACCTAAACTATGGCTACACCTTC
CDR3: CATSRTYDLNYGYTF

size: -
J: TRBJ2-2
D: -
V: TRBV9
DNA: TGTGCCAGCAGCGTAGCTAGGGGGATTGACACCGGGGAGCTGTTTTTT
CDR3: CASSVARGIDTGELFF

size: -
J: TRBJ1-1
D: -
V: TRBV11-2
DNA: TGTGCCAGCAGCTTAGGATGGGGGACTGAAGCTTTCTTT
CDR3: CASSLGWGTEAFF

size: -
J: TRBJ1-2
D: -
V: TRBV7-9
DNA: TGTGCCAGCAGCGCGTCTGATCTGGGCACCATGAGTGGCTACACCTTC
CDR3: CASSASDLGTMSGYTF

size: once
J: TRBJ2-1
D: TRBD2
V: TRBV7-2
DNA: TGTGCCAGCAGCTTCGGGAGGGGGGAAAACTCTGGATACAATGAGCAGTTCTTC
CDR3: CASSFGRGENSGYNEQFF

size: -
J: TRBJ2-1
D: TRBD2
V: TRBV6-1
DNA: TGTGCCAGCAGTGCTCTAGCGGGAGGTCGGAATGAGCAGTTCTTC
CDR3: CASSALAGGRNEQFF

size: -
J: TRBJ2-2
D: -
V: TRBV7-6
DNA: TGTGCCAGCAGCCCAAGTACGACCGGGGAGCTGTTTTTT
CDR3: CASSPSTTGELFF

size: -
J: TRBJ1-2
D: -
V: TRBV13
DNA: TGTGCCAGCAGCTTAGGCTTTACGGGCGCGGGGTATGGCTACACCTTC
CDR3: CASSLGFTGAGYGYTF

size: -
J: TRBJ1-1
D: -
V: TRBV5-5
DNA: TGTGCCAGCAGCTTGGCCTGGCATAGCGAAGCTTTCTTT
CDR3: CASSLAWHSEAFF

size: once
J: TRBJ1-1
D: -
V: TRBV4-1
DNA: TGCGCCAGCAGCCCGTACGGGGATGGAGACACTGAAGCTTTCTTT
CDR3: CASSPYGDGDTEAFF

size: -
J: TRBJ2-2
D: TRBD2
V: TRBV11-2
DNA: TGTGCCAGCAAAGGGATTGCGGGAGGGCCTACCGGGGAGCTGTTTTTT
CDR3: CASKGIAGGPTGELFF

size: few
J: TRBJ1-2
D: -
V: TRBV21-1
DNA: TGTGCCAGCAGCAAAAGGCCAGGGGGCCTCAATGGCTACACCTTC
CDR3: CASSKRPGGLNGYTF

size: -
J: TRBJ2-7
D: -
V: TRBV27
DNA: TGTGCCAGCAGTTTTCGATACGGGGCCTACGAGCAGTACTTC
CDR3: CASSFRYGAYEQYF

size: -
J: TRBJ2-1
D: TRBD2
V: TRBV2
DNA: TGTGCCAGCAGTAATACAGGCGGGAGGAAAGGGGGCAATGAGCAGTTCTTC
CDR3: CASSNTGGRKGGNEQFF

size: -
J: TRBJ2-3
D: -
V: TRBV11-2
DNA: TGTGCCAGCAGCTTAGTTGCCGGGTGGGGTATGACAGATACGCAGTATTTT
CDR3: CASSLVAGWGMTDTQYF

size: -
J: TRBJ2-7
D: TRBD2
V: TRBV27
DNA: TGTGCCAGCAGGATTAGCGGGATTTCCGACGAGCAGTACTTC
CDR3: CASRISGISDEQYF

size: -
J: TRBJ2-7
D: -
V: TRBV7-9
DNA: TGTGCCAGCACCCAAGCGGTTGAGGAGCAGTACTTC
CDR3: CASTQAVEEQYF

size: -
J: TRBJ2-7
D: -
V: TRBV7-8
DNA: TGTGCCAGCAGCTTTAGTGAGAGTAGCGCCCCGAATCGCTACGAGCAGTACTTC
CDR3: CASSFSESSAPNRYEQYF

size: -
J: TRBJ1-1
D: -
V: TRBV7-6
DNA: TGTGCCAGCAGCCTAGGGACGGGACGAGACACTGAAGCTTTCTTT
CDR3: CASSLGTGRDTEAFF

size: -
J: TRBJ2-2
D: -
V: TRBV27
DNA: TGTGCCAGCAGTTTATCGAAAGGGCGCGCGGCGAACACCGGGGAGCTGTTTTTT
CDR3: CASSLSKGRAANTGELFF

size: -
J: TRBJ2-7
D: TRBD2
V: TRBV28
DNA: TGTGCCAGCAGTTCAGCGGGAGGGCCTTCCTACGAGCAGTACTTC
CDR3: CASSSAGGPSYEQYF

size: -
J: TRBJ2-7
D: -
V: TRBV27
DNA: TGTGCCAGCAGTTTTTCGATATGGGGGGACGGCGAGCAGTACTTC
CDR3: CASSFSIWGDGEQYF

size: -
J: TRBJ2-5
D: TRBD2
V: TRBV10-1
DNA: TGCGCCAGCAGTGAGTCTCGGGTAGCGGGAGCCCCGTACCAAGAGACCCAGTACTTC
CDR3: CASSESRVAGAPYQETQYF

size: -
J: TRBJ2-7
D: -
V: TRBV11-2
DNA: TGTGCCAGCAGCTTCCAAATGTCCGATTCCTACGAGCAGTACTTC
CDR3: CASSFQMSDSYEQYF

size: -
J: TRBJ2-1
D: TRBD2
V: TRBV27
DNA: TGTGCCAGCACCTTGGGAGCTAGCGGGAGTAATGAGCAGTTCTTC
CDR3: CASTLGASGSNEQFF

size: -
J: TRBJ2-3
D: TRBD2
V: TRBV7-9
DNA: TGTGCCAGCAGCGAGGGAGGACTAGCCAAAGCATGGGATACGCAGTATTTT
CDR3: CASSEGGLAKAWDTQYF

size: -
J: TRBJ2-7
D: -
V: TRBV6-1
DNA: TGTGCCAGCAGTGACCCGGGGGACTACGAGCAGTACTTC
CDR3: CASSDPGDYEQYF

size: once
J: TRBJ2-1
D: -
V: TRBV27
DNA: TGTGCCAGCAGTTTATCGTTTAGGGGAGGTGATGAGCAGTTCTTC
CDR3: CASSLSFRGGDEQFF

size: -
J: TRBJ1-2
D: -
V: TRBV7-9
DNA: TGTGCCAGCAGCTTAGGGGAGGGAAGAGGCTATGGCTACACCTTC
CDR3: CASSLGEGRGYGYTF

size: -
J: TRBJ2-7
D: TRBD1
V: TRBV14
DNA: TGTGCCAGCAGCCTGGTCGCGACAGGGCCTTACGAGCAGTACTTC
CDR3: CASSLVATGPYEQYF

size: -
J: TRBJ2-1
D: TRBD2
V: TRBV7-9
DNA: TGTGCCAGCAGTACTAGCGGGAGGGCCACCGGGAAATACAATGAGCAGTTCTTC
CDR3: CASSTSGRATGKYNEQFF

size: -
J: TRBJ2-3
D: -
V: TRBV9
DNA: TGTGCCAGCAGTTTCGGGGGCGGAACAGATACGCAGTATTTT
CDR3: CASSFGGGTDTQYF

size: -
J: TRBJ2-1
D: -
V: TRBV7-2
DNA: TGTGCCAGCAGCTACCTAGCGAGATCCTACAATGAGCAGTTCTTC
CDR3: CASSYLARSYNEQFF

size: -
J: TRBJ2-3
D: -
V: TRBV7-8
DNA: TGTGCCAGCAGCTTAGGAACAGATACGCAGTATTTT
CDR3: CASSLGTDTQYF

size: -
J: TRBJ2-1
D: -
V: TRBV19
DNA: TGTGCCAGTAATTACGGGTACTCCTACAATGAGCAGTTCTTC
CDR3: CASNYGYSYNEQFF

size: once
J: TRBJ2-7
D: TRBD2
V: TRBV5-5
DNA: TGTGCCAGCAGCCACCGACTAGCGGACTACGAGCAGTACTTC
CDR3: CASSHRLADYEQYF

size: few
J: TRBJ2-7
D: -
V: TRBV2
DNA: TGTGCCAGCCTGGGGCAGGCCGATCTCTACGAGCAGTACTTC
CDR3: CASLGQADLYEQYF

size: -
J: TRBJ2-7
D: -
V: TRBV10-2
DNA: TGCGCCAGCAGTGAGCCCCTTGGGAGGGGGTGGGGGATCGACGAGCAGTACTTC
CDR3: CASSEPLGRGWGIDEQYF